This T cell receptor beta chain was sequenced for a study of blood T cells in healthy people across ages. The study, taken as a whole, reports: Reliance upon unsorted PBMCs precluded definitive naive versus antigen-experienced comparison.

Remarks on this clonotype: Antigen unknown.

The CDR3 is 17 amino acids. Per the germline V gene, CDR1 is SGHRS and CDR2 is YFSETQ. Trimming removed 0 bases at V and 0 bases at J, with 13 bases between. A J-beta primer mix and a sample-barcoded 5' primer were used in a second PCR of about 7 to 11 cycles. MiXCR, applied by TCRdb to the 5' RACE reads, yields one record per CDR3 protein. In the table there are fewer than 750,000 distinct CDR3 sequences, more than 45% of which are singletons. Material: blood. The V and J genes are TRBV5-1 and TRBJ2-1; no clear D gene. The source of this sequence is an elderly man in good health. This CDR3 is CASSLAEVRNSYNEQFF. CDR3 DNA: TGCGCCAGCAGCTTGGCCGAGGTCAGAAACTCCTACAATGAGCAGTTCTTC.